The clone carrying this T cell receptor (beta chain) has a count of ten or more. Its antigen is not identified. One entry per CDR3 protein, called by TCRdb with MiXCR from the RT-PCR reads. The data contain approximately 530,000 distinct CDR3 sequences, 10% to 15% of them singletons. This entry comes from a study of response to subunit inactivated influenza vaccine. Study-level results: The authors proposed limited new T cell recruitment per seasonal influenza vaccination.

The length of the CDR3 is 15 residues. Germline V CDR1 and CDR2: SGHTA, FQGNSA. The J segment lost 4 bases and the V segment lost 1 base, leaving 6 bases of the junction unmatched. This receptor was obtained from a man aged 50 or older who received an inactivated influenza vaccine. Specimen: PBMCs from blood, collected around seven weeks after vaccination. The V gene is TRBV7-2, the J gene TRBJ1-1; 7 nucleotides align to TRBD1. The CDR3 DNA is TGTGCCAGCAGCTTAGGGGACAGCCTTGGCACTGAAGCTTTCTTT. Translating it yields CASSLGDSLGTEAFF.